The rows below give T cell receptor beta chains drawn from one sample of a study of blood T cell repertoires in COVID-19. The data were produced by immunoSEQ multiplex PCR, yet TCRdb's version contains in-frame clones alone and is incomplete. Counted here are a few hundred thousand clones, about nine tenths occurring once; the ten biggest clones make up about 2.3%. What was sequenced was peripheral blood. The origin of the receptors is a young man with active or convalescent COVID-19. Each CDR3 is given with its conserved first and last residue. D genes are given only for firm matches. Clone size is given for some rows only: seen once, a few or many times, or a class if the clone is expanded.

clone_size: few
j_call: TRBJ1-4
d_call: NA
v_call: TRBV12-3/TRBV12-4
cdr3_nt: TGTGCCAGCAGTTTAAACAGCGAAAAACTGTTTTTT
cdr3_aa: CASSLNSEKLFF

clone_size: NA
j_call: TRBJ1-1
d_call: NA
v_call: TRBV27
cdr3_nt: TGTGCCAGCAGTTCCACAGGGCCTTATTGGAACACTGAAGCTTTCTTT
cdr3_aa: CASSSTGPYWNTEAFF

clone_size: NA
j_call: TRBJ2-5
d_call: TRBD2
v_call: TRBV27
cdr3_nt: TGTGCCAGCAGACGCCTCTCTAGCGGGAGGTACCAAGAGACCCAGTACTTC
cdr3_aa: CASRRLSSGRYQETQYF

clone_size: once
j_call: TRBJ2-1
d_call: TRBD2
v_call: TRBV27
cdr3_nt: TGTGCCAGCAGTCAACTAGCGGGAGGGGACAATGAGCAGTTCTTC
cdr3_aa: CASSQLAGGDNEQFF

clone_size: NA
j_call: TRBJ2-4
d_call: NA
v_call: TRBV18
cdr3_nt: TGTGCCAGCTCACCGGGGGACTCCAAAAACATTCAGTACTTC
cdr3_aa: CASSPGDSKNIQYF

clone_size: NA
j_call: TRBJ2-5
d_call: NA
v_call: TRBV10-2
cdr3_nt: TGCGCCAGCCGGGATGTCGGGGTCCAAGAGACCCAGTACTTC
cdr3_aa: CASRDVGVQETQYF

clone_size: NA
j_call: TRBJ2-7
d_call: NA
v_call: TRBV28
cdr3_nt: TGTGCCAGCAGTTTCGGAGGGAGGAGAAGGTACGAGCAGTACTTC
cdr3_aa: CASSFGGRRRYEQYF

clone_size: NA
j_call: TRBJ2-5
d_call: NA
v_call: TRBV7-3
cdr3_nt: TGTGCCAGCAGCCCACAACCCGGGGAGACCCAGTACTTC
cdr3_aa: CASSPQPGETQYF

clone_size: NA
j_call: TRBJ1-2
d_call: TRBD1
v_call: TRBV24-1
cdr3_nt: TGTGCCACCAGTGACCCGGGACAGGGGCCTTGGGGCTACACCTTC
cdr3_aa: CATSDPGQGPWGYTF

clone_size: NA
j_call: TRBJ1-1
d_call: NA
v_call: TRBV27
cdr3_nt: TGTGCCACCCGGTGGGGAGGCACTGAAGCTTTCTTT
cdr3_aa: CATRWGGTEAFF

clone_size: NA
j_call: TRBJ1-6
d_call: TRBD1
v_call: TRBV7-8
cdr3_nt: TGTGCCAGCAGCTTCGACCGGGACAGGGGATTAGGCTCACCCCTCCACTTT
cdr3_aa: CASSFDRDRGLGSPLHF

clone_size: NA
j_call: TRBJ2-2
d_call: TRBD1
v_call: TRBV11-3
cdr3_nt: TGTGCCAGCAGCAAGACAGGGGGCGACACCGGGGAGCTGTTTTTT
cdr3_aa: CASSKTGGDTGELFF

clone_size: NA
j_call: TRBJ1-2
d_call: NA
v_call: TRBV18
cdr3_nt: TGTGCCAGCTCGCCGCAGCGGGAGAACTATGGCTACACCTTC
cdr3_aa: CASSPQRENYGYTF

clone_size: NA
j_call: TRBJ1-4
d_call: NA
v_call: TRBV7-9
cdr3_nt: TGTGCCAGCAGCGTGGGGGGAAGTGAAAAACTGTTTTTT
cdr3_aa: CASSVGGSEKLFF

clone_size: once
j_call: TRBJ1-1
d_call: TRBD1
v_call: TRBV27
cdr3_nt: TGTGCCAGCAGTTTGGACAGGGCGAACACTGAAGCTTTCTTT
cdr3_aa: CASSLDRANTEAFF

clone_size: NA
j_call: TRBJ1-6
d_call: NA
v_call: TRBV11-2
cdr3_nt: TGTGCCAGCAGCCTGCCGGGGGGACACAATTCACCCCTCCACTTT
cdr3_aa: CASSLPGGHNSPLHF

clone_size: NA
j_call: TRBJ1-2
d_call: TRBD1
v_call: TRBV27
cdr3_nt: TGTGCCAGCAGCCCCAGACAGGGGCCCTACTATGGCTACACCTTC
cdr3_aa: CASSPRQGPYYGYTF

clone_size: NA
j_call: TRBJ1-2
d_call: NA
v_call: TRBV9
cdr3_nt: TGTGCCAGCAGCGTAGATCCGGGGGATAACTATGGCTACACCTTC
cdr3_aa: CASSVDPGDNYGYTF

clone_size: NA
j_call: TRBJ2-1
d_call: NA
v_call: TRBV5-1
cdr3_nt: TGCGCCAGCAGCTTGGGGGGGGAACCCCAAGCCCTAAGCTCCTACAATGAGCAGTTCTTC
cdr3_aa: CASSLGGEPQALSSYNEQFF

clone_size: NA
j_call: TRBJ1-6
d_call: NA
v_call: TRBV10-2
cdr3_nt: TGCGCCAGCAGTGAACCACGCAGGGGACTAGCCACCAGCCCCCTCCACTTT
cdr3_aa: CASSEPRRGLATSPLHF

clone_size: NA
j_call: TRBJ2-1
d_call: NA
v_call: TRBV18
cdr3_nt: TGTGCCAGCTACGTCAGGGTAGTTAATGAGCAGTTCTTC
cdr3_aa: CASYVRVVNEQFF

clone_size: NA
j_call: TRBJ1-4
d_call: NA
v_call: TRBV19
cdr3_nt: TGTGCCAGCGATACAGGGACGACTAATGAAAAACTGTTTTTT
cdr3_aa: CASDTGTTNEKLFF

clone_size: NA
j_call: TRBJ1-5
d_call: NA
v_call: TRBV28
cdr3_nt: TGTGCCAGCAGTTCCCTGACAACTGGCAATCAGCCCCAGCATTTT
cdr3_aa: CASSSLTTGNQPQHF

clone_size: NA
j_call: TRBJ1-5
d_call: NA
v_call: TRBV5-8
cdr3_nt: TGTGCCAGCAGCTCATCACTGTCAACTCTGGCCCAGCATTTT
cdr3_aa: CASSSSLSTLAQHF

clone_size: once
j_call: TRBJ2-1
d_call: TRBD2
v_call: TRBV18
cdr3_nt: TGTGCCAGCTCACCAGGGAGGGGTTTTATGCAGTTCTTC
cdr3_aa: CASSPGRGFMQFF

clone_size: many
j_call: TRBJ2-5
d_call: TRBD2
v_call: TRBV6-1
cdr3_nt: TGTGCCAGCAGTGATGTAGCGGGGGGAGGTGAGACCCAGTACTTC
cdr3_aa: CASSDVAGGGETQYF

clone_size: once
j_call: TRBJ1-5
d_call: NA
v_call: TRBV19
cdr3_nt: TGTGCCAGTAGTATAGCGTGGGGACAAAATCAGCCCCAGCATTTT
cdr3_aa: CASSIAWGQNQPQHF

clone_size: NA
j_call: TRBJ1-3
d_call: NA
v_call: TRBV18
cdr3_nt: TGTGCCAGCTCACCAGCCCCAGGGGAAGTCCCTGGAAACACCATATATTTT
cdr3_aa: CASSPAPGEVPGNTIYF

clone_size: NA
j_call: TRBJ2-5
d_call: TRBD2
v_call: TRBV5-4
cdr3_nt: TGTGCCAGCAGCTCCCCGGGGGGGACAGCGGGGGGGCCCCAAGAGACCCAGTACTTC
cdr3_aa: CASSSPGGTAGGPQETQYF

clone_size: NA
j_call: TRBJ2-7
d_call: NA
v_call: TRBV5-6
cdr3_nt: TGTGCCAGCAGCTTGGCCTCAGGGCGCGAGCAGTACTTC
cdr3_aa: CASSLASGREQYF

clone_size: few
j_call: TRBJ2-7
d_call: TRBD1
v_call: TRBV5-1
cdr3_nt: TGCGCCAGCAGCTGGGACAGTTCCTACGAGCAGTACTTC
cdr3_aa: CASSWDSSYEQYF

clone_size: NA
j_call: TRBJ2-7
d_call: TRBD1
v_call: TRBV7-2
cdr3_nt: TGTGCCAGCAGCCCACTGGGACAGGGGATATACGAGCAGTACTTC
cdr3_aa: CASSPLGQGIYEQYF

clone_size: NA
j_call: TRBJ2-1
d_call: NA
v_call: TRBV7-9
cdr3_nt: TGTGCCAGCAGCTTCGGAACAGGAAGCACTTACAATGAGCAGTTCTTC
cdr3_aa: CASSFGTGSTYNEQFF

clone_size: NA
j_call: TRBJ1-1
d_call: NA
v_call: TRBV7-7
cdr3_nt: TGTGCCAGCAGCTTAGACTCGAACACTGAAGCTTTCTTT
cdr3_aa: CASSLDSNTEAFF

clone_size: once
j_call: TRBJ1-1
d_call: TRBD1
v_call: TRBV27
cdr3_nt: TGTGCCAGCAGTACCTCCATGACAGGGATAACTGAAGCTTTCTTT
cdr3_aa: CASSTSMTGITEAFF

clone_size: few
j_call: TRBJ2-7
d_call: TRBD1
v_call: TRBV2
cdr3_nt: TGTGCCAGCAGTGAATTTAGGGGGACAGGGGGTGGAGGTGGCTTC
cdr3_aa: CASSEFRGTGGGGGF

clone_size: NA
j_call: TRBJ2-7
d_call: NA
v_call: TRBV14
cdr3_nt: TGTGCCAGCAGTTTGGACTTGGGGATACGCTACGAGCAGTACTTC
cdr3_aa: CASSLDLGIRYEQYF

clone_size: NA
j_call: TRBJ2-2
d_call: TRBD1
v_call: TRBV7-9
cdr3_nt: TGTGCCAGCAGCTTGAGGGACAGCTACACCGGGGAGCTGTTTTTT
cdr3_aa: CASSLRDSYTGELFF

clone_size: NA
j_call: TRBJ2-7
d_call: TRBD2
v_call: TRBV10-3
cdr3_nt: TGTGCCATCAGTGAGTGGGGGGGAGACGAGCAGTACTTC
cdr3_aa: CAISEWGGDEQYF

clone_size: NA
j_call: TRBJ2-7
d_call: TRBD1
v_call: TRBV27
cdr3_nt: TGTGCCAGCAGTTCAGGGGGCAGGGAGTACGAGCAGTACTTC
cdr3_aa: CASSSGGREYEQYF

clone_size: NA
j_call: TRBJ2-3
d_call: TRBD2
v_call: TRBV5-1
cdr3_nt: TGCGCCAGCAGCTTTGGGGGAGGGAGCACAGATACGCAGTATTTT
cdr3_aa: CASSFGGGSTDTQYF

clone_size: NA
j_call: TRBJ1-4
d_call: TRBD1
v_call: TRBV11-3
cdr3_nt: TGTGCCAGCAGCCCGCGGACAGGGAAGACTAATGAAAAACTGTTTTTT
cdr3_aa: CASSPRTGKTNEKLFF

clone_size: NA
j_call: TRBJ2-5
d_call: TRBD2
v_call: TRBV5-1
cdr3_nt: TGCGCCAGCAGCCCGGGGACTAGTCCCAATCCCCTTTTGGAGACCCAGTACTTC
cdr3_aa: CASSPGTSPNPLLETQYF

clone_size: NA
j_call: TRBJ2-5
d_call: NA
v_call: TRBV28
cdr3_nt: TGTGCCAGCAGTTCGCCAGAGGATGGAGCGCTCCAAGAGACCCAGTACTTC
cdr3_aa: CASSSPEDGALQETQYF

clone_size: NA
j_call: TRBJ2-7
d_call: TRBD1
v_call: TRBV5-4
cdr3_nt: TGTGCCAGCAGCAGAGGGACAGACTACAACTACGAGCAGTACTTC
cdr3_aa: CASSRGTDYNYEQYF

clone_size: NA
j_call: TRBJ2-1
d_call: NA
v_call: TRBV24-1
cdr3_nt: TGTGCCACCAGTGATTTGAACGGCAATGAGCAGTTCTTC
cdr3_aa: CATSDLNGNEQFF

clone_size: NA
j_call: TRBJ2-5
d_call: TRBD1
v_call: TRBV6-5
cdr3_nt: TGTGCCACCAGACAGGGACCGGAGACCCAGTACTTC
cdr3_aa: CATRQGPETQYF

clone_size: NA
j_call: TRBJ2-3
d_call: TRBD2
v_call: TRBV9
cdr3_nt: TGTGCCAGCAGCTATTCTCATAGCGGGGGGCAGACAGATACGCAGTATTTT
cdr3_aa: CASSYSHSGGQTDTQYF

clone_size: few
j_call: TRBJ2-1
d_call: TRBD2
v_call: TRBV29-1
cdr3_nt: TGCAGCGTTGAAAGGGCGGGGAGCGGGGTAGGTGAGCAGTTCTTC
cdr3_aa: CSVERAGSGVGEQFF

clone_size: NA
j_call: TRBJ2-3
d_call: NA
v_call: TRBV7-2
cdr3_nt: TGTGCCACCAAGGTCCGGGGGAACACAGATACGCAGTATTTT
cdr3_aa: CATKVRGNTDTQYF

clone_size: NA
j_call: TRBJ2-1
d_call: TRBD1
v_call: TRBV10-1
cdr3_nt: TGCGCCAGCAGTGAGGTCGGACAGGGAAACAATGAGCAGTTCTTC
cdr3_aa: CASSEVGQGNNEQFF

clone_size: NA
j_call: TRBJ2-1
d_call: NA
v_call: TRBV29-1
cdr3_nt: TGCAGCGTTGAATCCTACTACAATGAGCAGTTCTTC
cdr3_aa: CSVESYYNEQFF